The clone carrying this T cell receptor beta chain was observed a handful of times. In the original processing: By means of reference gene primer amplification, nucleated cell counts were estimated. The protocol was immunoSEQ multiplex PCR, while the TCRdb copy is restricted to in-frame clones and leaves out a portion. From that table come the V and J calls and clone size; the DNA was used to work out D and trimming. The top ten clones hold over 2.5% of a sample with approximately 240,000 clones, approximately 85% of them seen once. The record originates from a study of blood T cell repertoires in COVID-19. Study as a whole: The analysed material was cDNA or gDNA that came from T cells, B-cell-depleted T cells, or PBMCs.

Looked up from germline, CDR1 is SQVTM and CDR2 is ANQGSEA. V was shortened by 8 bases and J by 5 bases, with 13 bases between the two germline ends. The CDR3 contains 11 residues. The sequence was collected from a man aged 50-60 years who had recovered from COVID-19. The V gene is TRBV29-1, the J gene TRBJ2-7; no reliable D call. Sequences were obtained from peripheral blood. The CDR3 is CSFGLYNEQYF. In DNA form, the CDR3 reads TGCAGCTTCGGGTTGTACAACGAGCAGTACTTC.